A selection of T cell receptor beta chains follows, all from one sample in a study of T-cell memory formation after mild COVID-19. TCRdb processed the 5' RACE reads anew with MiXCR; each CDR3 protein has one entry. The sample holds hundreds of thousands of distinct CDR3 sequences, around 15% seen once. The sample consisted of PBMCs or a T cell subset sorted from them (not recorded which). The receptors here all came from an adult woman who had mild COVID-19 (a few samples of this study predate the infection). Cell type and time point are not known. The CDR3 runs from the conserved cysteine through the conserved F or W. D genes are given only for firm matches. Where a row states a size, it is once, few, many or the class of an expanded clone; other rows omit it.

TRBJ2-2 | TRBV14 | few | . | TGTGCCAGTGGACCTAGCGTCGGGGAGCTGTTTTTT | CASGPSVGELFF
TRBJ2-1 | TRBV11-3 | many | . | TGTGCCAGCAGCTTAGACAGCTCCTACAATGAGCAGTTCTTC | CASSLDSSYNEQFF
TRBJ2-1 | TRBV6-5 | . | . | TGTGCCAGCAGTCCTGCCCCCGGGACTCCCAAGGAGTCTGAGCAGTTCTTC | CASSPAPGTPKESEQFF
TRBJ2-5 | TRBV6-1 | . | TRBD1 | TGTGCCAGCAGTGAGGGGACAGCTAGCCAAGAGACCCAGTACTTC | CASSEGTASQETQYF
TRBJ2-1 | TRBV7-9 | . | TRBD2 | TGTGCCAGCAGCGTCGTGTCCCTAGCGGCATACTCCTACAATGAGCAGTTCTTC | CASSVVSLAAYSYNEQFF
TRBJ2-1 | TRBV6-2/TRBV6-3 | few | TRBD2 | TGTGCCAGCAGTAACCGGACTAGCGGGAGGGGGAATGAGCAGTTCTTC | CASSNRTSGRGNEQFF
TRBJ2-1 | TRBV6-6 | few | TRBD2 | TGTGCCAGCCGCAGGGACGGTTGGACTAGCGGGGACAATGAGCAGTTCTTC | CASRRDGWTSGDNEQFF
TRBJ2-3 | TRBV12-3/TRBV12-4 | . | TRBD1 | TGTGCCAGCAGTTCAAACTCGGGGGGACAGGGCCCAGATACGCAGTATTTT | CASSSNSGGQGPDTQYF
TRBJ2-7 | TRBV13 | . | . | TGTGCCAGCAGCTTAGAAGGGGTCGAGCAGTACTTC | CASSLEGVEQYF
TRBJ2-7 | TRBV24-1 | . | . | TGTGCCACCAGTGCGGCAGGGGATATCTACGAGCAGTACTTC | CATSAAGDIYEQYF
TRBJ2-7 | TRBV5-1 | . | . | TGCGCCAGCAGCTTACTTGGGACTCCTGGGTACGAGCAGTACTTC | CASSLLGTPGYEQYF
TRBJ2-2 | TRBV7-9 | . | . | TGTGCCAGCAGCTTCCGAAGGGCGATAGAGTTGATGAACACCGGGGAGCTGTTTTTT | CASSFRRAIELMNTGELFF
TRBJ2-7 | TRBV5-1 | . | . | TGCGCCAGCAGCTTGGCGGGGGCGCCCAACGAGCAGTACTTC | CASSLAGAPNEQYF
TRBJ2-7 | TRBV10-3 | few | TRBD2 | TGTGCCATCAGTGAGTCTGGACTAGCGGGAATCTACGAGCAGTACTTC | CAISESGLAGIYEQYF
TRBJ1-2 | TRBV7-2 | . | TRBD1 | TGTGCCAGCAGCATCACCAGGGGGACGGCTAACTATGGCTACACCTTC | CASSITRGTANYGYTF
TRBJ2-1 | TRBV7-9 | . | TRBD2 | TGTGCCAGCGGAGGACTAGCGGGATACAATGAGCAGTTCTTC | CASGGLAGYNEQFF
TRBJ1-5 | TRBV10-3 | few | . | TGTGCCACTACCAGGCAGGGGTCGGGGCAGCCCCAGCATTTT | CATTRQGSGQPQHF
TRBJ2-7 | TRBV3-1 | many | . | TGTGCCAGCAGCCAGGACTACGAGCAGTACTTC | CASSQDYEQYF
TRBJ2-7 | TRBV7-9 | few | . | TGTGCCAGCAGCTTAGTCAGAGGGACCCTAACCTACGAGCAGTACTTC | CASSLVRGTLTYEQYF
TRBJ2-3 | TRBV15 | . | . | TGTGCCACCAGCAGAGCTGGGGGGCATGGAGATACGCAGTATTTT | CATSRAGGHGDTQYF
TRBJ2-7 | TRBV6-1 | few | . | TGTGCCAGCACCAAGGGAACGCACGAGCAGTACTTC | CASTKGTHEQYF
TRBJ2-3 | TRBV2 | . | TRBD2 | TGTGCCAGCAGTGAAGCGGCCCTTTCTAGCGGGGGGGCGACAGATACGCAGTATTTT | CASSEAALSSGGATDTQYF
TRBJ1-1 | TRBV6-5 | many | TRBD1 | TGTGCCAGCAGTTCAGGGACAGTGAACACTGAAGCTTTCTTT | CASSSGTVNTEAFF
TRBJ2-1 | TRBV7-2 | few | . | TGTGCCAGCAGCGAACTCACACTAGAAGGCAATGAGCAGTTCTTC | CASSELTLEGNEQFF
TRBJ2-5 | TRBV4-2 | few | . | TGTGCCAGCAGCCAAGACGGGGGAGGTGGGGAGACCCAGTACTTC | CASSQDGGGGETQYF
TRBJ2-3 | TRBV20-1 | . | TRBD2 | TGCAGTGCTAGAACCCTAGCGGGATCTAGCACAGATACGCAGTATTTT | CSARTLAGSSTDTQYF
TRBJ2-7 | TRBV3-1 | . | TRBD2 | TGTGCCAGCAGCCAAATGCGCGGGAGGTCCTACGAGCAGTACTTC | CASSQMRGRSYEQYF
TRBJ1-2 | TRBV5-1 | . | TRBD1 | TGCGCCAGCAGCTCGGACAGGGACGGCTACACCTTC | CASSSDRDGYTF
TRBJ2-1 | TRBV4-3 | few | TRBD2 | TGCGCCAGCAGCCAAGGGTTGGGCCCCACCTCCGGGACTAAAGCCTACAATGAGCAGTTCTTC | CASSQGLGPTSGTKAYNEQFF
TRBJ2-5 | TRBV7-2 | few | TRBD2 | TGTGCCAGCAGCTTAGCGGGTGGACTAGCTGCTGAGACCCAGTACTTC | CASSLAGGLAAETQYF
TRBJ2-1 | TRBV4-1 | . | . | TGCGCCAGCAGCCAAACCGTACAGGGGGGGTTACAGGATGAGCAGTTCTTC | CASSQTVQGGLQDEQFF
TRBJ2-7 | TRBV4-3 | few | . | TGCGCCAGCAGCCAAGTCGTTAATTCCTACGAGCAGTACTTC | CASSQVVNSYEQYF
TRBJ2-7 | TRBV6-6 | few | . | TGTGCCAGCAGAGGGGCGGGTCGCTACGAGCAGTACTTC | CASRGAGRYEQYF
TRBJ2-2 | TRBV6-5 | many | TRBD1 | TGTGCCAGCCGGGAGACAGGGGTCACCGGGGAGCTGTTTTTT | CASRETGVTGELFF
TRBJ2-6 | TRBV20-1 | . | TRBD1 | TGCAGTGCAAGGGACAGGGCTGGGGCCAACGTCCTGACTTTC | CSARDRAGANVLTF
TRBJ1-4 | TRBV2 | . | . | TGTGCCAGCAGTGAAGGACGGGGCGGCGGTGAAAAACTGTTTTTT | CASSEGRGGGEKLFF
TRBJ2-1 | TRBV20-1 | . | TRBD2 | TGCAGTGCTGCCTCGCGGGAGGGGGACTACAATGAGCAGTTCTTC | CSAASREGDYNEQFF
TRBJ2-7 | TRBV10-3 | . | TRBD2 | TGTGCCACTCTAGCGGGAGTGGCCTACGAGCAGTACTTC | CATLAGVAYEQYF
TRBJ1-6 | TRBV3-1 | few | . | TGTGCCAGCAGCCAAAGCAGGGCGGGAAATTCACCCCTCCACTTT | CASSQSRAGNSPLHF
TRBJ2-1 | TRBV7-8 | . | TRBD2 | TGTGCCAGCAGCTTACTTCGAGCGGGAGTGGATTACAATGAGCAGTTCTTC | CASSLLRAGVDYNEQFF
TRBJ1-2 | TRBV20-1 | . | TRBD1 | TGCAGTGCTCGACCGGGACAGGGGGCCATCGGCTACACCTTC | CSARPGQGAIGYTF
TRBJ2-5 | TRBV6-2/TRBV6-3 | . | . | TGTGCCAGCAGTACTAACAAGGTCCAAGAGACCCAGTACTTC | CASSTNKVQETQYF
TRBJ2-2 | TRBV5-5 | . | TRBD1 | TGTGCCAGCAGCCAGGACAGGGACGGGGAGCTGTTTTTT | CASSQDRDGELFF
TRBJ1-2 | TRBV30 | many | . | TGTGCCTGGAGTGACGGGGGGCGCGGCTATGGCTACACCTTC | CAWSDGGRGYGYTF
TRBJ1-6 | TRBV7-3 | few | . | TGTGCCAGCAGCTCCGGACGGAATTCACCCCTCCACTTT | CASSSGRNSPLHF
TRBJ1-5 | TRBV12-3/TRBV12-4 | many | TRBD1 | TGTGCCAGCAGTCCAAGACAGGGGAAACAGCCCCAGCATTTT | CASSPRQGKQPQHF
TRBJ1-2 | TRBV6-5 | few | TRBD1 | TGTGCCAGCAGGGGAGGGGGGACAGGGAGAAATGGCTACACCTTC | CASRGGGTGRNGYTF
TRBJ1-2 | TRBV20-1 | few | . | TGCAGTGCCTCCCCCGGGACGAAAGCTAACTATGGCTACACCTTC | CSASPGTKANYGYTF
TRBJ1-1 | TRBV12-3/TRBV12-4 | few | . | TGTGCCAGCAGTTTCAGACGCGGCCCGGAAGCTTTCTTT | CASSFRRGPEAFF
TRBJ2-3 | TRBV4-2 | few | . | TGTGCCAGCAGCCAAACCTCAGATACGCAGTATTTT | CASSQTSDTQYF